The present TCR beta chain was sequenced within a study of blood T cell repertoires in COVID-19. The CDR3 spans 15 residues. Germline-derived CDR1 and CDR2 are MDHEN and SYDVKM. V trimming: 2 bases; J trimming: 5 bases; junction bases outside the gene matches: 5. Using immunoSEQ multiplex PCR, the repertoire was profiled, and TCRdb retains in-frame clones only, with some absent. This sample has 55,000 to 80,000 clones; about four fifths occur once, and the top ten carry approximately 5.3%. In its sample, this clone was seen a few times. The clonotype comes from a man aged 50-60 years with active COVID-19. The gene calls are TRBV28 and TRBJ2-3, with 9 nucleotides matching TRBD2. Sequenced input: peripheral blood. The CDR3, as DNA: TGTGCCAGCAGTTTAGCAGCGGGAGGCCTAGATACGCAGTATTTT. This codes for CASSLAAGGLDTQYF.